What follows is one TCR beta chain and its context. Trimming left V 2 bases short and J 2 bases short, with 11 bases between. Germline CDR1 and CDR2: LGHDT and YNNKEL (reference sequence). The CDR3 has 15 residues. This sample stems from a study of blood T cell repertoires in COVID-19. Turning to the study itself: Acute-phase and convalescent COVID-19 samples originated in the United States, Italy and Spain.

Method: immunoSEQ multiplex PCR; TCRdb's copy keeps in-frame clones and lacks some. This sample has just over 300,000 clones, with about 90% found just once. The clonotype was recovered from a woman under 30 with acute COVID-19. Sequencing was performed on PBMCs or T cells enriched from blood (not recorded which). This chain joins TRBV3-1 (or the pseudogene TRBV3-2) and TRBJ2-3; a possible D gene is TRBD1 (6 bases). This chain's CDR3 is CASSQRGTPTDTQYF. The CDR3 coding sequence is TGTGCCAGCAGCCAAAGGGGGACGCCCACAGATACGCAGTATTTT.